This T cell receptor beta chain was recorded in a study of blood T cell repertoires in COVID-19. Overall study context: Specimens from acute and convalescent COVID-19 originated in the United States, Italy and Spain.

Clones were read by immunoSEQ multiplex PCR, and TCRdb kept only the in-frame ones, dropping some. The profile shows under 400,000 clones, 90% of them singletons. The CDR3 length is 13 residues. The V gene lost 0 bases and the J gene lost 2 bases, with 5 bases spanning the gap. Germline CDR1 reads MNHNS; CDR2 reads SASEGT. Patients of the Seattle cohort, enrolled during active infection, were followed longitudinally. The sequenced material came from peripheral blood. V is TRBV6-1 and J is TRBJ2-7, with a weak D call TRBD2 (5 bases). This clonotype was obtained from a woman in her thirties with COVID-19, enrolled during active disease. CDR3 protein: CASSEASAYEQYF. The CDR3 DNA is TGTGCCAGCAGTGAAGCTAGCGCCTACGAGCAGTACTTC.